This T cell receptor (beta chain) was observed in a study of blood T cell repertoires in COVID-19. At the level of the study: Donors in the United States, Italy and Spain gave samples during acute or convalescent COVID-19. In each case, the material was cDNA or gDNA derived from T cells, B-cell-depleted T cells, or PBMCs.

The CDR3 loop spans 14 amino acids. Germline CDR1 reads LGHNT; CDR2 reads FRNRAP. V lost 6 bases, J lost 5 bases, and 5 bases stayed unmatched. Libraries were prepared by immunoSEQ multiplex PCR; TCRdb keeps only in-frame clonotypes and omits some of them. The sample records some 150,000 clones, over 75% being singletons. The receptor's source is a woman in her thirties or forties with acute or convalescent COVID-19. The chain has TRBV12-5 and TRBJ1-5, with TRBD1 matching 9 bases. The sequenced sample consisted of peripheral blood. CDR3 coding DNA: TGTGCTAGTGGCCCGACAGGGGGTGATCAGCCCCAGCATTTT. Translated, it gives CASGPTGGDQPQHF.